The entry below describes one T cell receptor beta chain. Germline assignment: CDR1 SGHVS and CDR2 FQNEAQ. V was clipped by 1 base and J by 0 bases, with 16 bases between them. The CDR3 loop spans 17 amino acids. This record comes from a study of PD-L1 blockade in urothelial cancer. Study details: Most of the 29 patients were men who had bladder-origin urothelial cancer.

Time point specified: peripheral blood 6 weeks after treatment start. Assay used: immunoSEQ multiplex PCR; TCRdb lists only in-frame clones, some missing. The data show approximately 79,000 clones, roughly 90% seen once. The rearrangement joins TRBV7-8 to TRBJ2-7; tentative D call: TRBD1 (5 bases). The clonotype comes from a woman aged 80 or over with urothelial cancer. Specimen: PBMCs, collected around atezolizumab (anti-PD-L1) treatment. As DNA, the CDR3 is TGTGCCAGCAGCTTAGGGAGACAGAGGAGCGACTCCTACGAGCAGTACTTC. Translated: CASSLGRQRSDSYEQYF. Filled out from reference TRBV7-8 and TRBJ2-7, the complete variable domain reads GAGVSQSPRYKVAKRGQDVALRCDPISGHVSLFWYQQALGQGPEFLTYFQNEAQLDKSGLPSDRFFAERPEGSVSTLKIQRTQQEDSAVYLCASSLGRQRSDSYEQYFGPGTRLTVT.